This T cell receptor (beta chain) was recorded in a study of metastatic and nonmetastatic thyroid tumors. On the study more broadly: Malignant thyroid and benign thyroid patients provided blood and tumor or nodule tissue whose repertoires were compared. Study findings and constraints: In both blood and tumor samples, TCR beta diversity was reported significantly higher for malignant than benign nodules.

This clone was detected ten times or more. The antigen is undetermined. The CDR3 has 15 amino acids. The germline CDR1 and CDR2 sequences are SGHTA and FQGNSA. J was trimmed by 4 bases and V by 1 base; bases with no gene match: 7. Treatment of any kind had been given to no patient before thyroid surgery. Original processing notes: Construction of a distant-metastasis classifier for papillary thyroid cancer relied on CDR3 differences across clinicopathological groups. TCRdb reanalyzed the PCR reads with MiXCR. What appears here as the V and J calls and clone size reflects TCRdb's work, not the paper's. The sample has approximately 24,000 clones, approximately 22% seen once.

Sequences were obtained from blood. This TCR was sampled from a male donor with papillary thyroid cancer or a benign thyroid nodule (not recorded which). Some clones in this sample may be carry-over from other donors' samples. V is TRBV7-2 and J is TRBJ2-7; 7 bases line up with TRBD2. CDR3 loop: CASSLGGGRSYEQYF. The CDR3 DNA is TGTGCCAGCAGCTTAGGCGGCGGGAGAAGTTACGAGCAGTACTTC.